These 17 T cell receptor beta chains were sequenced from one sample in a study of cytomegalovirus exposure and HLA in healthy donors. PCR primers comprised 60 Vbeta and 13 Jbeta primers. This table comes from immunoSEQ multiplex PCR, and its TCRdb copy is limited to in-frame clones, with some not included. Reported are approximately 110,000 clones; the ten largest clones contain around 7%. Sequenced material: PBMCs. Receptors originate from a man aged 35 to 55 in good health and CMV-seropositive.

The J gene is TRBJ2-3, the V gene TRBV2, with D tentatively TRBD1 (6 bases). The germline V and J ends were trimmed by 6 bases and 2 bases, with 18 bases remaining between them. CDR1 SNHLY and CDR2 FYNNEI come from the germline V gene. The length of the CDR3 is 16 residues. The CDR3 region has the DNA TGTGCCAGCAGGACTCCGGGACATCGAAACACAGATACGCAGTATTTT. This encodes CASRTPGHRNTDTQYF.

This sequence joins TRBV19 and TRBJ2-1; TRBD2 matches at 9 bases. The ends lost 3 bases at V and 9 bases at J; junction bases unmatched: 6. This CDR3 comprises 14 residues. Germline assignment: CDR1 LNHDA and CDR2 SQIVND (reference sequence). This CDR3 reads CASSIGGRGREQFF. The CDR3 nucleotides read TGTGCCAGTAGTATCGGCGGGAGGGGCCGTGAGCAGTTCTTC.

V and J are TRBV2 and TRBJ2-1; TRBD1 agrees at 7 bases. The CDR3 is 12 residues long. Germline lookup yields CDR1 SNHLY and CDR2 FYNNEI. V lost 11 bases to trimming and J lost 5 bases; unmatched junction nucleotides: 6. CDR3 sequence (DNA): TGTGCCGGCTTGACAGGGAACAATGAGCAGTTCTTC. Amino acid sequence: CAGLTGNNEQFF.

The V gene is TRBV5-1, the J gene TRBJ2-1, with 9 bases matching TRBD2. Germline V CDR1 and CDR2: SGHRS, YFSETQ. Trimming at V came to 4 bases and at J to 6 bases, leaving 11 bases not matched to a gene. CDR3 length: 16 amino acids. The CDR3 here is CASSRLAGATGNEQFF. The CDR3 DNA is TGCGCCAGCAGCCGTTTAGCGGGAGCGACCGGCAATGAGCAGTTCTTC.

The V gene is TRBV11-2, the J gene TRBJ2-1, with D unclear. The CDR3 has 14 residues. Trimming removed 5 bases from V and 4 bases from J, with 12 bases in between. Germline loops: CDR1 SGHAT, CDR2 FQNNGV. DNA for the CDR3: TGTGCCAGCAGCACTGACGGAGATTACAATGAGCAGTTCTTC. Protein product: CASSTDGDYNEQFF.

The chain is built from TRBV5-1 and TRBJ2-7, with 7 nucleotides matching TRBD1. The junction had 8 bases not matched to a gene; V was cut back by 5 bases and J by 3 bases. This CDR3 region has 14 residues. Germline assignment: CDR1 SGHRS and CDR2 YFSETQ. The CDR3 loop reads CASSIGQANYEQYF. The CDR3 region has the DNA TGCGCCAGCAGTATAGGACAGGCTAACTACGAGCAGTACTTC.

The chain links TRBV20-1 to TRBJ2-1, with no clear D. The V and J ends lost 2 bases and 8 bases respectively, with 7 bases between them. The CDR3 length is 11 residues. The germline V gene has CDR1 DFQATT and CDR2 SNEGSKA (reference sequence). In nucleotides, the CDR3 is TGCAGTGCTAGACAGATGGATGAGCAGTTCTTC. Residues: CSARQMDEQFF.

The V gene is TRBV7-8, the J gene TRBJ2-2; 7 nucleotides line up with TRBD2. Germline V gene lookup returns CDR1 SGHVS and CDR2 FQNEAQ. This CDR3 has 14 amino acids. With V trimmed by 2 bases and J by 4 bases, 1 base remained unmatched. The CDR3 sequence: CASSLTSATGELFF. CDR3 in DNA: TGTGCCAGCAGCTTAACTAGCGCCACCGGGGAGCTGTTTTTT.

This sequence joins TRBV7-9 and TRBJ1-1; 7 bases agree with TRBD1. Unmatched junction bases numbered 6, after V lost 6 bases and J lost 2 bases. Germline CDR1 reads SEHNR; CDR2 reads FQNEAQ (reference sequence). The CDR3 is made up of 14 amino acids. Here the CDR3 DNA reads TGTGCCAGCAGTCTGGGACAGATCAACACTGAAGCTTTCTTT. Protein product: CASSLGQINTEAFF.

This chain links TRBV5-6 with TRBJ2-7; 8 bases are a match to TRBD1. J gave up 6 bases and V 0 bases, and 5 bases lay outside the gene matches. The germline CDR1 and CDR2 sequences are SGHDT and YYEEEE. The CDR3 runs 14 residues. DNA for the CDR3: TGTGCCAGCAGCTTGGGGCAGGGGGCCCGCGAGCAGTACTTC. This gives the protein CASSLGQGAREQYF.

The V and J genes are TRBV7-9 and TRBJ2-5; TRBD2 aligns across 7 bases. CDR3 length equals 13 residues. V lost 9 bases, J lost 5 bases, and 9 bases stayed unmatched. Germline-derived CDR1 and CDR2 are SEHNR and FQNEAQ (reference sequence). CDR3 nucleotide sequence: TGTGCCAGTAGGTCTGGGGGAGGGGAGACCCAGTACTTC. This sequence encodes CASRSGGGETQYF.

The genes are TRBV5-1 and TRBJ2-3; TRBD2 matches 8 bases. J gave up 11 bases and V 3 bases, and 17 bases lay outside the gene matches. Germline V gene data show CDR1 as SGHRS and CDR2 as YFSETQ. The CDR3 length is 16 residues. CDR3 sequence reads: CASSSGGTRTGVMQYF. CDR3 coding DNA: TGCGCCAGCAGCTCTGGGGGGACTAGAACGGGAGTTATGCAGTATTTT.

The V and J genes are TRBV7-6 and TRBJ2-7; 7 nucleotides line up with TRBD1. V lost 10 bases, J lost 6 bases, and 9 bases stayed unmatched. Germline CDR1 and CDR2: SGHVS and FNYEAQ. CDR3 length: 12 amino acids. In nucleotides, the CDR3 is TGTGCCACCTCTACAGGGGCTGGCGAGCAGTACTTC. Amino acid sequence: CATSTGAGEQYF.

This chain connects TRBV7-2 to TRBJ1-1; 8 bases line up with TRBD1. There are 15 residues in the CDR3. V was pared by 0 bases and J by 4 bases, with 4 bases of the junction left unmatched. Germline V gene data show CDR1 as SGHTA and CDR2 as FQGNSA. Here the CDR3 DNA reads TGTGCCAGCAGCTTAGCGGGGACAGGAGGCACTGAAGCTTTCTTT. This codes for CASSLAGTGGTEAFF. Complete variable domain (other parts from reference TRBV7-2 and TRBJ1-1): GAGVSQSPSNKVTEKGKDVELRCDPISGHTALYWYRQSLGQGLEFLIYFQGNSAPDKSGLPSDRFSAERTGGSVSTLTIQRTQQEDSAVYLCASSLAGTGGTEAFFGQGTRLTVV.

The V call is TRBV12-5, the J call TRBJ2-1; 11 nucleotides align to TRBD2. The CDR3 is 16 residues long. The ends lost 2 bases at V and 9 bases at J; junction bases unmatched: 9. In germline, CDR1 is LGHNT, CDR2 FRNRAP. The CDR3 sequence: CASGLSSSGGIGEQFF. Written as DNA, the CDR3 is TGTGCTAGTGGTTTGTCGTCTAGCGGGGGGATCGGTGAGCAGTTCTTC.

DNA for the CDR3: TGTGCCAGCAGCCAAGATCAAACAACCACCGGGGAGCTGTTTTTT. Translating it yields CASSQDQTTTGELFF. V gene TRBV4-2 combines with J gene TRBJ2-2; D not certain. The CDR3 sequence is 15 residues long. V lost 0 bases and J lost 4, with 9 bases in between. The germline V gene encodes CDR1 LGHNA and CDR2 YNFKEQ.

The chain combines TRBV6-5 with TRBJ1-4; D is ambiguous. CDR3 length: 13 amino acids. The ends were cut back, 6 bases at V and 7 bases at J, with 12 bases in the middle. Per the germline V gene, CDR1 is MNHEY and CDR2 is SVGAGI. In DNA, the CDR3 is TGTGCCAGCAGCCGCGCCGGCGGTGAAAAACTGTTTTTT. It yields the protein CASSRAGGEKLFF.